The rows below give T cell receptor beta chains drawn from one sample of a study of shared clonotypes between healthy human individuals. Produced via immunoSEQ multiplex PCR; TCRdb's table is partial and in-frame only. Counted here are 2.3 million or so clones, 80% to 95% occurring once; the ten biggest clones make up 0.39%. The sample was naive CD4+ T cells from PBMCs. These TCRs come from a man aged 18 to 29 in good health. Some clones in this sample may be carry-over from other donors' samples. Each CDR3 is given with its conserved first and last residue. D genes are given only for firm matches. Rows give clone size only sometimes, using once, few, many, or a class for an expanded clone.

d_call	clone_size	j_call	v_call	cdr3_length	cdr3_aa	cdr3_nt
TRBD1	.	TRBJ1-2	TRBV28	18	CASSLSVGVGDRGYGYTF	TGTGCCAGCAGTTTATCGGTCGGGGTCGGGGACAGGGGCTATGGCTACACCTTC
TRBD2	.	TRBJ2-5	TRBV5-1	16	CASSFSSAGGGETQYF	TGCGCCAGCAGCTTCTCGTCCGCGGGAGGCGGGGAGACCCAGTACTTC
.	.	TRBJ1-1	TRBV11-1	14	CASSLWGMNTEAFF	TGTGCCAGCAGCTTGTGGGGCATGAACACTGAAGCTTTCTTT
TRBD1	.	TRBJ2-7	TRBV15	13	CATSRGDRDEQYF	TGTGCCACCAGCAGAGGCGACAGGGACGAGCAGTACTTC
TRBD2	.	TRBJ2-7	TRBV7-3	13	CASSLGLVREQYF	TGTGCCAGCAGCCTCGGACTAGTGCGGGAGCAGTACTTC
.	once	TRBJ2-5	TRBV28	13	CASSLMFRETQYF	TGTGCCAGCAGTTTAATGTTTCGAGAGACCCAGTACTTC
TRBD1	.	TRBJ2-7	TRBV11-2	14	CASRTRQGPYEQYF	TGTGCCAGCAGAACCCGACAGGGTCCCTACGAGCAGTACTTC
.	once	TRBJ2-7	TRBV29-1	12	CSLRDNSYEQYF	TGCAGCCTCCGGGACAACTCCTACGAGCAGTACTTC
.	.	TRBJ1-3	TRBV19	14	CASSIQQMGNTIYF	TGTGCCAGTAGTATCCAACAGATGGGAAACACCATATATTTT
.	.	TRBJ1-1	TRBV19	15	CASSIFDRMNTEAFF	TGTGCCAGTAGTATTTTCGACAGAATGAACACTGAAGCTTTCTTT
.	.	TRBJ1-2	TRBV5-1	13	CASSSGVGYGYTF	TGCGCCAGCAGCTCGGGGGTTGGGTATGGCTACACCTTC
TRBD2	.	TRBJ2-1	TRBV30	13	CASALAGVTKQFF	TGTGCCTCGGCGTTAGCGGGCGTCACGAAGCAGTTCTTC
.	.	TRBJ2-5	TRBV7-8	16	CASSPRIDRTQETQYF	TGTGCCAGCAGCCCAAGGATTGACAGAACTCAAGAGACCCAGTACTTC
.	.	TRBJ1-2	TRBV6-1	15	CASSEALQQKYGYTF	TGTGCCAGCAGTGAAGCGCTTCAACAGAAGTATGGCTACACCTTC
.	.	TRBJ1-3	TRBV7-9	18	CASSAQEGRAVSGNTIYF	TGTGCCAGCAGCGCACAGGAGGGTCGGGCAGTCTCTGGAAACACCATATATTTT
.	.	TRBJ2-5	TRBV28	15	CASSLRGSVQETQYF	TGTGCCAGCAGTTTACGGGGCAGCGTCCAAGAGACCCAGTACTTC
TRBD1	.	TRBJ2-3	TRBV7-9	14	CASSLGQGADTQYF	TGTGCCAGCAGCTTGGGACAGGGGGCAGATACGCAGTATTTT
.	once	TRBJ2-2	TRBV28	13	CASSLPATGELFF	TGTGCCAGCAGCCTACCAGCCACCGGGGAGCTGTTTTTT
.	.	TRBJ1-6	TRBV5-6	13	CASSLGSNSPLHF	TGTGCCAGCAGCTTGGGCAGCAATTCACCCCTCCACTTT
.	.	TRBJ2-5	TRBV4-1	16	CASSQATSPTQETQYF	TGCGCCAGCAGCCAAGCAACTAGCCCTACCCAAGAGACCCAGTACTTC
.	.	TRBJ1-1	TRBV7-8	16	CASSLARVGLGTEAFF	TGTGCCAGCAGCTTAGCGCGAGTGGGGTTGGGGACTGAAGCTTTCTTT
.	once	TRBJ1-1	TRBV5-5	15	CASSPFFLGATEAFF	TGTGCCAGCAGCCCCTTCTTCTTAGGGGCGACTGAAGCTTTCTTT
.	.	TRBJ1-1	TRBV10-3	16	CAIRNRMDSANTEAFF	TGTGCCATCAGGAATAGGATGGACTCCGCGAACACTGAAGCTTTCTTT
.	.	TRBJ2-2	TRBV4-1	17	CASSLTERTANTGELFF	TGCGCCAGCAGCCTGACAGAAAGGACCGCGAACACCGGGGAGCTGTTTTTT
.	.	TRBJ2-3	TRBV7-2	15	CASSLRGFSTDTQYF	TGTGCCAGCAGCTTACGGGGTTTTAGCACAGATACGCAGTATTTT
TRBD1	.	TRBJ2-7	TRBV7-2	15	CASSQPGQGAYEQYF	TGTGCCAGCAGCCAACCGGGACAGGGGGCCTACGAGCAGTACTTC
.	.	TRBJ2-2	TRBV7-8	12	CASFFSGGELFF	TGTGCCAGCTTCTTCTCGGGCGGGGAGCTGTTTTTT
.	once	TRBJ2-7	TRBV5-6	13	CASSVRQKTEQYF	TGTGCCAGCAGCGTACGACAGAAAACCGAGCAGTACTTC
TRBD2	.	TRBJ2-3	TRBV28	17	CASIQGGLAYITDTQYF	TGTGCCAGCATTCAGGGGGGACTAGCGTATATCACAGATACGCAGTATTTT
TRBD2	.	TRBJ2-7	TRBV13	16	CASSLGASGRAGEQYF	TGTGCCAGCAGCTTAGGGGCTAGCGGGAGGGCCGGGGAGCAGTACTTC
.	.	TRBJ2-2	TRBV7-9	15	CASSLRSLNTGELFF	TGTGCCAGCAGCTTACGGTCACTCAACACCGGGGAGCTGTTTTTT
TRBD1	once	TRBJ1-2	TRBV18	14	CASSVTGYNYGYTF	TGTGCCAGCTCCGTGACAGGGTATAATTATGGCTACACCTTC
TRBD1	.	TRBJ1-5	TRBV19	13	CASTRDSYTPQHF	TGTGCCAGTACCCGGGACAGTTATACGCCCCAGCATTTT
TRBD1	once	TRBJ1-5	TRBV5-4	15	CASSLGTGFNQPQHF	TGTGCCAGCAGCTTGGGGACAGGGTTCAATCAGCCCCAGCATTTT
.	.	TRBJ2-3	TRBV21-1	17	CASSKEGGEYHTDTQYF	TGTGCCAGCAGCAAAGAGGGCGGGGAATACCACACAGATACGCAGTATTTT
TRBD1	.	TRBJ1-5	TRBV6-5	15	CASTPRDRGGQPQHF	TGTGCCAGCACCCCCCGGGACAGGGGCGGTCAGCCCCAGCATTTT
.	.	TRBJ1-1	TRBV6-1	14	CASSWKLVDTEAFF	TGTGCCAGCAGTTGGAAGCTTGTGGACACTGAAGCTTTCTTT
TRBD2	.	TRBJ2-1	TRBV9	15	CASSVRLAGMDEQFF	TGTGCCAGCAGCGTAAGACTAGCGGGAATGGATGAGCAGTTCTTC
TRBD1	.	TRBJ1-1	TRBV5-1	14	CASSWDRGRTEAFF	TGCGCCAGCAGCTGGGACAGGGGTCGAACTGAAGCTTTCTTT
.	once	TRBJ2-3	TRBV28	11	CASSSGDTQYF	TGTGCCAGCAGTTCAGGAGATACGCAGTATTTT
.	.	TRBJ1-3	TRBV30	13	CAGQRGTGNTIYF	TGTGCCGGCCAACGGGGAACTGGAAACACCATATATTTT
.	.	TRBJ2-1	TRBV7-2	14	CASSPREGATQQFF	TGTGCCAGCAGCCCCCGGGAGGGGGCGACCCAGCAGTTCTTC
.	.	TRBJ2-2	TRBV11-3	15	CASSLGGSGTGELFF	TGTGCCAGCAGCTTAGGTGGGAGTGGCACCGGGGAGCTGTTTTTT
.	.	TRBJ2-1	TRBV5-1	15	CASSLVAGNYNEQFF	TGCGCCAGCAGCTTGGTGGCAGGGAATTACAATGAGCAGTTCTTC
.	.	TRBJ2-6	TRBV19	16	CPVGRENHSGANVLTF	TGTCCCGTGGGCAGGGAGAATCACTCTGGGGCCAACGTCCTGACTTTC
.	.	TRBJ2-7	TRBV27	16	CASRSLGQVVSYEQYF	TGTGCCAGCCGATCCCTAGGGCAGGTCGTCTCCTACGAGCAGTACTTC
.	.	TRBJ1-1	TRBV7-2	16	CASSLTGGGMNTEAFF	TGTGCCAGCAGCTTAACGGGAGGGGGGATGAACACTGAAGCTTTCTTT
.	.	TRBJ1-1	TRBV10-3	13	CAIVSQLNTEAFF	TGTGCCATCGTCTCCCAGTTGAACACTGAAGCTTTCTTT
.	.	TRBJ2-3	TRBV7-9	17	CASSSMSGRVGTDTQYF	TGTGCCAGCAGCTCAATGAGTGGGAGAGTGGGCACAGATACGCAGTATTTT